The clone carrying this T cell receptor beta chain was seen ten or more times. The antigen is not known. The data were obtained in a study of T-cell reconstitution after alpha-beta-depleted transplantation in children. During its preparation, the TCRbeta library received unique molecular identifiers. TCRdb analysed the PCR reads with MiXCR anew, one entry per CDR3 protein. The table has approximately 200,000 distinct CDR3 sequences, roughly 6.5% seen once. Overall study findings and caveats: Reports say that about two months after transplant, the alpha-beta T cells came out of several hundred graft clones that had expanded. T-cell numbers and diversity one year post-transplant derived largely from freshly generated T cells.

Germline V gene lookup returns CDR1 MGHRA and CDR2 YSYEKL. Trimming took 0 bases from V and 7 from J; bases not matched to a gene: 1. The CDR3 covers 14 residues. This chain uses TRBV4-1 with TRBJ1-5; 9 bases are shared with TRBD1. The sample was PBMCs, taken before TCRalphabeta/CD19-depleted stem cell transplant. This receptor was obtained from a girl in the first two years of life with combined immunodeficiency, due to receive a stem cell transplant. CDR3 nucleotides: TGCGCCAGCAGCCAAGAGGACAGGGGACAGCCCCAGCATTTT. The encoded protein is CASSQEDRGQPQHF.